The 29 T cell receptor beta chains given below trace back to one sample, sequenced in a study of cytomegalovirus exposure and HLA in healthy donors. Use of 60 Vbeta and 13 Jbeta primers characterized the PCR. Assay: immunoSEQ multiplex PCR; the TCRdb copy retains only in-frame clones and omits some. The sample lists approximately 75,000 clones, 84% seen once, with approximately 17% in the top ten. Sequencing input: PBMCs. Receptor source: a man between 65 and 85 years old in good health and CMV-seropositive.

The rearrangement joins TRBV15 to TRBJ2-7; no reliable D call. The germline CDR1 and CDR2 sequences are LNHNV and YYDKDF (reference sequence). This CDR3 region has 13 residues. Trimming shortened V by 5 bases and J by 1 base, and 9 bases separated the two germline ends. The CDR3, as DNA: TGTGCCACCAGCGGCCAGTTATCCTACGAGCAGTACTTC. Translating gives CATSGQLSYEQYF. The full variable domain, with the rest looked up from reference TRBV15 and TRBJ2-7, is DAMVIQNPRYQVTQFGKPVTLSCSQTLNHNVMYWYQQKSSQAPKLLFHYYDKDFNNEADTPDNFQSRRPNTSFCFLDIRSPGLGDTAMYLCATSGQLSYEQYFGPGTRLTVT.

The genes are TRBV10-3 and TRBJ2-1; 7 nucleotides align to TRBD1. Per germline, CDR1 ENHRY and CDR2 SYGVKD. Unmatched junction bases numbered 6, after V lost 0 bases and J lost 7 bases. The CDR3 totals 15 residues. The CDR3, as DNA: TGTGCCATCAGTGAGTCTCGCCAGGGGGAAAATGAGCAGTTCTTC. This translates into CAISESRQGENEQFF.

This chain connects TRBV28 to TRBJ2-2; the D gene is possibly TRBD2 (6 bases). This CDR3 contains 15 residues. CDR1 is MDHEN, CDR2 SYDVKM, per germline. The V gene lost 6 bases and the J gene lost 3 bases, with 14 bases spanning the gap. In DNA form, the CDR3 reads TGTGCCAGCAGCTTTACTAGCAGCCACACCGGGGAGCTGTTTTTT. It codes for CASSFTSSHTGELFF.

The chain carries TRBV28 and TRBJ2-7; no clear D. V shed 2 bases and J shed 6 bases, with 14 bases lying between them. The CDR3 has 14 amino acids. Germline V gene sequence: CDR1 MDHEN, CDR2 SYDVKM. The CDR3 sequence is CASSLKLDPPEQYF. For the CDR3, the DNA is TGTGCCAGCAGTTTAAAGCTAGACCCTCCCGAGCAGTACTTC.

This clone is a singleton in its sample. This chain's CDR3 is CASSPTIGRGNTGELFF. Written as DNA, the CDR3 is TGTGCCAGCAGCCCTACTATTGGCCGGGGGAACACCGGGGAGCTGTTTTTT. The chain uses TRBV14 and TRBJ2-2, with D perhaps matching TRBD2 (5 bases). CDR1 is SGHDN and CDR2 is FVKESK in the germline V gene. Trimming shortened V by 4 bases and J by 1 base, and 16 bases separated the two germline ends. This CDR3 spans 17 amino acids. Full variable domain (missing parts from reference TRBV14 and TRBJ2-2): EAGVTQFPSHSVIEKGQTVTLRCDPISGHDNLYWYRRVMGKEIKFLLHFVKESKQDESGMPNNRFLAERTGGTYSTLKVQPAELEDSGVYFCASSPTIGRGNTGELFFGEGSRLTVL.

The chain links TRBV10-3 to TRBJ2-1; D possibly corresponds to TRBD1 (6 bases). This CDR3 has 14 amino acids. Per germline, CDR1 ENHRY and CDR2 SYGVKD. The ends were cut back, 4 bases at V and 5 bases at J, with 12 bases in the middle. The CDR3 reads CAISGGQGNNEQFF. The CDR3 DNA is TGTGCCATCAGTGGGGGGCAGGGAAACAATGAGCAGTTCTTC.

This sequence joins TRBV6-5 and TRBJ2-3, with a weak D call TRBD2 (6 bases). The V gene lost 6 bases and the J gene lost 3 bases, with 10 bases spanning the gap. This CDR3 spans 13 amino acids. Germline V gene sequence: CDR1 MNHEY, CDR2 SVGAGI. The CDR3 region is CASRGAGTDTQYF. CDR3 in DNA: TGTGCCAGCAGGGGCGCGGGAACAGATACGCAGTATTTT.

This clone was seen a few times. The rearrangement uses TRBV5-5 and TRBJ2-7; 7 bases align to TRBD1. Germline CDR1 is SGHKS and CDR2 is YYEKEE (reference sequence). The CDR3 consists of 14 residues. Trimming removed 5 bases from V and 3 bases from J; junction bases left unmatched: 8. The CDR3 sequence: CASRSPGQHYEQYF. The CDR3 bases are TGTGCCAGCAGATCCCCGGGACAGCACTACGAGCAGTACTTC.

The V and J genes are TRBV14 and TRBJ2-1, with 12 bases that match TRBD2. This CDR3 has 15 amino acids. J was trimmed by 8 bases and V by 1 base; bases with no gene match: 3. The germline V gene has CDR1 SGHDN and CDR2 FVKESK. The chain's CDR3 is CASSQASGRAYEQFF. CDR3 DNA: TGTGCCAGCAGCCAAGCTAGCGGGAGGGCCTATGAGCAGTTCTTC.

The chain joins TRBV7-2 to TRBJ2-5; the match to TRBD2 covers 12 bases. Germline assignment: CDR1 SGHTA and CDR2 FQGNSA. The CDR3 has 16 amino acids. The junction had 4 bases not matched to a gene; V was cut back by 1 base and J by 4 bases. As DNA, the CDR3 is TGTGCCAGCAGCTTAGTCCTAGCGGGGGGGCGAGAGACCCAGTACTTC. Translation gives CASSLVLAGGRETQYF.

The chain combines TRBV7-8 with TRBJ2-7, with 8 bases lining up with TRBD2. V dropped 5 bases and J dropped 2; count of bases not matched to a gene: 17. Germline V gives CDR1 SGHVS, CDR2 FQNEAQ. This CDR3 spans 18 amino acids. The CDR3 loop is CASSSLAGSGGQPYEQYF. For the CDR3, the DNA is TGTGCCAGCAGCAGCTTAGCCGGCAGCGGGGGACAACCCTACGAGCAGTACTTC.

This CDR3 is CASSTPGVPYEQYF. DNA of the CDR3: TGTGCCAGCAGTACTCCCGGGGTTCCCTACGAGCAGTACTTC. The chain couples TRBV28 to TRBJ2-7; a weak D match, TRBD2 (5 bases). Germline V gene lookup returns CDR1 MDHEN and CDR2 SYDVKM. CDR3 length: 14 residues. Trimming left V 5 bases short and J 2 bases short, with 13 bases between.

This chain joins TRBV28 and TRBJ2-7; 8 bases align to TRBD2. Looked up from germline, CDR1 is MDHEN and CDR2 is SYDVKM. Trimming removed 6 bases from V and 4 bases from J; junction bases left unmatched: 5. The CDR3 length is 13 residues. The CDR3 region is CASRGGGLYEQYF. The CDR3, as DNA: TGTGCCAGCAGGGGCGGGGGGCTATACGAGCAGTACTTC.

The rearrangement uses TRBV28 and TRBJ2-5, with D tentatively TRBD1 (6 bases). The J call may be in error: the DNA end matches TRBJ2-7 better. Looked up from germline, CDR1 is MDHEN and CDR2 is SYDVKM. This CDR3 spans 15 amino acids. CDR3 sequence (DNA): TGTGCCAGCAGTTTATTTAGGACAGTCTCCTACGAGCAGTACTTC. Amino acids: CASSLFRTVSYEQYF.

The chain has TRBV28 and TRBJ2-7; 7 positions match TRBD1. V lost 6 bases to trimming and J lost 1 base; unmatched junction nucleotides: 3. Germline CDR1 and CDR2: MDHEN and SYDVKM. The CDR3 covers 13 residues. CDR3 sequence reads: CASRKTGSYEQYF. In DNA form, the CDR3 reads TGTGCCAGCAGAAAGACAGGGTCCTACGAGCAGTACTTC.

The chain carries TRBV5-6 and TRBJ2-5; TRBD2 matches 10 bases. In germline, CDR1 is SGHDT, CDR2 YYEEEE. After removal of 0 bases from V and 4 bases from J, the junction contained 3 bases not matched to a gene. This CDR3 has 15 amino acids. The CDR3 region is CASSLERGGRETQYF. The CDR3 DNA reads as TGTGCCAGCAGCTTGGAGCGGGGGGGCCGAGAGACCCAGTACTTC.

The chain combines TRBV6-5 with TRBJ1-1, with D uncertain. The V and J ends lost 4 bases and 1 base respectively, with 7 bases between them. The CDR3 length is 13 residues. In germline, CDR1 is MNHEY, CDR2 SVGAGI. CDR3 sequence: CASSLTQNTEAFF. In DNA, the CDR3 is TGTGCCAGCAGTTTGACACAGAACACTGAAGCTTTCTTT.

The chain carries TRBV5-1 and TRBJ2-5; 9 bases agree with TRBD2. Trimming took 0 bases from V and 4 from J; bases not matched to a gene: 4. The germline V gene encodes CDR1 SGHRS and CDR2 YFSETQ. The CDR3 totals 15 residues. CDR3 bases: TGCGCCAGCAGCTTGGCCTTAGCGGGAGTAGAGACCCAGTACTTC. Translation gives CASSLALAGVETQYF.

The CDR3: CASSDPSVRDYEQYF. The CDR3 region has the DNA TGCGCCAGCAGTGACCCGAGTGTCCGAGACTACGAGCAGTACTTC. The gene calls are TRBV10-2 and TRBJ2-7; D is ambiguous. The CDR3 is made up of 15 amino acids. Trimming cost V 3 bases and J 3 bases, with 15 bases left between them. Germline V lookup: CDR1 WSHSY, CDR2 SAAADI.

The rearrangement uses TRBV5-3 and TRBJ1-6; 9 nucleotides agree with TRBD1. TRBV5-3 is filed as an ORF, its function uncertain. Germline trimming cut 5 bases from V and 9 bases from J; bases unmatched to any gene: 12. The CDR3 spans 16 residues. The CDR3 sequence is CARRPYGTGSSSPLHF. CDR3 nucleotides: TGTGCCAGAAGGCCATATGGGACAGGGTCTTCTTCACCCCTCCACTTT.

This chain joins TRBV6-5 and TRBJ2-4; 9 bases map to TRBD1. Germline V gene lookup returns CDR1 MNHEY and CDR2 SVGAGI. CDR3 length: 14 amino acids. Germline trimming cut 6 bases from V and 7 bases from J; bases unmatched to any gene: 7. The CDR3 protein is CASSAGTGRNIQYF. DNA for the CDR3: TGTGCCAGCAGCGCCGGGACAGGGCGGAACATTCAGTACTTC.

The V gene is TRBV10-3, the J gene TRBJ2-7, with D possibly TRBD1 on 5 matching bases. The germline V gene encodes CDR1 ENHRY and CDR2 SYGVKD. The CDR3 has 14 amino acids. The V and J ends lost 10 bases and 4 bases respectively, with 20 bases between them. The CDR3 nucleotides are TGTGCCACCTACGAGGCAGGGTCCGCTTACGAGCAGTACTTC. This encodes CATYEAGSAYEQYF.

The chain recombines TRBV5-1 with TRBJ2-7, with 10 bases fitting TRBD2. V shed 4 bases, J shed 3 bases, and the junction held 7 bases outside the gene matches. CDR1 SGHRS and CDR2 YFSETQ come from the germline V gene. CDR3 length: 15 amino acids. The CDR3 DNA follows: TGCGCCAGCAGCAGCCGGACTAGCGGAGTCTACGAGCAGTACTTC. This encodes CASSSRTSGVYEQYF.

This clone was detected a few times. The chain employs TRBV7-2 and TRBJ2-1; 8 nucleotides align to TRBD2. The CDR3 contains 17 residues. CDR1 and CDR2 from the germline V gene are SGHTA and FQGNSA. V dropped 1 base and J dropped 7; count of bases not matched to a gene: 12. Here the CDR3 DNA reads TGTGCCAGCAGCTTAGAGGGCCTAGCGGGCCTCCCTAATGAGCAGTTCTTC. Translating it yields CASSLEGLAGLPNEQFF.

This clone is a singleton in its sample. The chain recombines TRBV9 with TRBJ2-1, with 10 bases fitting TRBD2. With 0 bases clipped from V and 3 bases from J, the junction kept 3 bases outside the gene matches. Germline CDR1 SGDLS, CDR2 YYNGEE. The CDR3 has 16 amino acids. The CDR3 DNA is TGTGCCAGCAGCGTAGGGGCTAGCGGGAGCTACAATGAGCAGTTCTTC. Amino acid sequence: CASSVGASGSYNEQFF.

The V gene is TRBV10-1, the J gene TRBJ2-3; no firm D call. The CDR3 is 12 amino acids. The V end was cut by 5 bases, the J end by 6 bases, with 9 bases between. Germline V CDR1 and CDR2: WNHNN, SYGVQD (reference sequence). For the CDR3, the DNA is TGCGCCAGCAGTCCGAATGGCGATACGCAGTATTTT. Its protein product is CASSPNGDTQYF.

The V gene is TRBV5-8, the J gene TRBJ2-7; TRBD2 is a possible D gene (5 bases). This CDR3 contains 13 residues. V was shortened by 4 bases and J by 4 bases, with 12 bases between the two germline ends. Germline CDR1 SGHTS, CDR2 YDEGEE. The DNA for the CDR3 is TGTGCCAGCAGCGAGACCGGGAAATACGAGCAGTACTTC. This encodes CASSETGKYEQYF.

The chain has TRBV7-9 and TRBJ1-2; 9 bases are shared with TRBD1. The CDR3 has 14 amino acids. The J segment lost 8 bases and the V segment lost 0 bases, leaving 4 bases of the junction unmatched. Germline CDR1 reads SEHNR; CDR2 reads FQNEAQ (reference sequence). CDR3 in amino acids: CASSLAGQGKGYTF. The CDR3 nucleotides read TGTGCCAGCAGCTTAGCGGGACAGGGTAAAGGCTACACCTTC.

This rearrangement joins TRBV11-3 to TRBJ2-7; 8 bases agree with TRBD1. The V gene's germline CDR1 is SGHNT and CDR2 YENEEA. CDR3 length equals 13 residues. After removal of 8 bases from V and 5 bases from J, the junction contained 8 bases not matched to a gene. CDR3 DNA sequence: TGTGCCAGCGGACAGGGTCCTCTCCACGAGCAGTACTTC. This gives the protein CASGQGPLHEQYF. The full variable domain, in which reference TRBV11-3 and TRBJ2-7 provide the parts outside the CDR3, is EAGVVQSPRYKIIEKKQPVAFWCNPISGHNTLYWYLQNLGQGPELLIRYENEEAVDDSQLPKDRFSAERLKGVDSTLKIQPAELGDSAVYLCASGQGPLHEQYFGPGTRLTVT.